The count of the clone carrying this T cell receptor (beta chain) is one. From germline, CDR1 is LGHNT and CDR2 FRNRAP. The CDR3 is made up of 20 amino acids. Deletions cut 3 bases from V and 4 bases from J, with 28 bases between. These data originate in a study of shared clonotypes between healthy human individuals. Study overall: A donor's plate count was three for CD4 naive and three for CD4 memory; CD8 naive had two and CD8 memory one.

The method was immunoSEQ multiplex PCR; TCRdb's version includes in-frame clones alone and lacks a portion of them. Altogether over 2 million clones are present, 90% to 95% being singletons, with the ten largest covering approximately 0.13%. The origin of this receptor is a man aged 18 to 30 in good health. This chain uses TRBV12-5 with TRBJ2-1, with D perhaps being TRBD1 or TRBD2 (5 bases each). Sequencing used naive CD4+ T cells sorted from blood. The subset is: CD45RA+ positively selected. For the CDR3, the DNA is TGTGCTAGTGGTTTCCGTCCTTGGGGGAACCCGGGGCCCCTTTACAATGAGCAGTTCTTC. Its translation: CASGFRPWGNPGPLYNEQFF.